The TCR beta chain described here comes from a study of blood T cell repertoires in COVID-19. Whole-study context: COVID-19 samples from acute and convalescent phases originated in the United States, Italy and Spain. Sample material is recorded as cDNA or gDNA derived from T cells, B-cell-depleted T cells, or PBMCs.

In the authors' methods: For nucleated cells, counts were estimated from reference gene primer amplification. Measured with immunoSEQ multiplex PCR; TCRdb has only the in-frame clones, and not every one. V and J calls and clone size are copied from that table; D and trimming were computed from the DNA. The table lists 65,000 to 85,000 clones, approximately 92% of them singletons. Worth noting for this clone: This sample includes further DNA sequences coding for the same CDR3.

The TCR originated in a human donor in a cohort sampled during active COVID-19. Material for sequencing was peripheral blood.

CDR3 sequence: CASRAGTPNTEAFF. DNA of the CDR3: TGTGCCAGTAGGGCCGGGACTCCGAACACTGAAGCTTTCTTT. The chain carries TRBV19 and TRBJ1-1; maybe TRBD1 (5 bases). The V gene lost 6 bases and the J gene lost 1 base, with 12 bases spanning the gap. The CDR3 spans 14 residues. Germline values: CDR1 LNHDA, CDR2 SQIVND (reference sequence).